The clone carrying this T cell receptor beta chain appeared many times. Its cognate antigen is unknown. This sample was taken from a study of regulatory T cells in long-lasting Graves disease. V dropped 5 bases and J dropped 10; count of bases not matched to a gene: 11. The length of the CDR3 is 14 residues. The germline V gene encodes CDR1 DFQATT and CDR2 SNEGSKA (reference sequence). Time point: persistent/refractory GD, antithyroid drugs over 5 years with positive TRAb. After RNA was extracted from PBMCs, the TCR library was made from it. Libraries of TCR beta came from iRepertoire HTBI primers plus Arm-PCR of CDR3 regions. MiXCR, run by TCRdb on the multiplex PCR reads, gives a single entry per CDR3 protein. The profile shows more than 300,000 distinct CDR3 sequences, about 19% of them singletons. Broader study findings: Persistent Graves' disease cases displayed lower TCR diversity than newly diagnosed ones. Between persistent patients, around 2,900 public clonotypes were shared, exceeding the roughly 920 shared between new patients.

The receptor comes from a female donor with Graves disease. This specimen was peripheral blood mononuclear cells (PBMCs), taken when the disease was refractory, from a patient treated with antithyroid drugs. This chain connects TRBV20-1 to TRBJ1-6; TRBD1 matches at 7 bases. CDR3 coding DNA: TGCAGTGCTTTTCGAGACAGGGTCTACTCACCCCTCCACTTT. Its protein product is CSAFRDRVYSPLHF.